The source of this T cell receptor (beta chain) is a study of radiotherapy plus CTLA-4 blockade in lung cancer. Overall study context: In about 20% of patients, objective responses were seen; 30% to 35% had disease control. Study outcomes and limitations: Alongside interferon-beta, early blood T cell clone dynamics were reportedly the best predictor of response. Tumor-origin TCR clones grew in blood after radiotherapy plus ipilimumab.

CTLA-4 blockade using ipilimumab, together with focal radiation, was received by patients with chemo-refractory metastatic non-small-cell lung cancer. Remarks on this clone: The antigen remains unidentified.

The protocol was immunoSEQ multiplex PCR, while the TCRdb copy is restricted to in-frame clones and leaves out a portion. The sample carries approximately 94,000 clones, 82% recorded once. The V gene lost 5 bases and the J gene lost 4 bases, with 11 bases spanning the gap. The CDR3 is 13 amino acids. Germline V gene lookup returns CDR1 MDHEN and CDR2 SYDVKM. This chain links TRBV28 with TRBJ1-1, with unresolved D. The receptor comes from a human donor with non-small cell lung cancer that progressed on radiotherapy plus ipilimumab. The sample was peripheral blood, taken from a patient treated with radiotherapy plus ipilimumab. Here the CDR3 DNA reads TGTGCCAGCAGTGTTCAGGATCCCACTGAAGCTTTCTTT. Its protein product is CASSVQDPTEAFF. Full variable domain (outside the CDR3, taken from reference TRBV28 and TRBJ1-1): DVKVTQSSRYLVKRTGEKVFLECVQDMDHENMFWYRQDPGLGLRLIYFSYDVKMKEKGDIPEGYSVSREKKERFSLILESASTNQTSMYLCASSVQDPTEAFFGQGTRLTVV.